The 23 T cell receptor beta chains in this list originate from one sample, sequenced in a study of blood T cell repertoires in COVID-19 (dated by TCRdb to 2019 to 2021). Library preparation was by the immunoSEQ multiplex PCR assay. What TCRdb holds here is the immuneACCESS table cut down to in-frame rearrangements. Part of the clones is not present; checked against another copy, under half of the missing clones reflect an unresolved V gene, and the others are unexplained. The sample yields fewer than 200,000 clones; roughly three quarters were counted once. The ten top clones hold approximately 9% of the sample. Sequenced input: peripheral blood. These receptors came from a woman aged 50 to 60 with active or convalescent COVID-19.

The CDR3 DNA reads as TGTGCCAGCTCACCACAAGGGGGCGATCAGCCCCAGCATTTT. This translates into CASSPQGGDQPQHF. The V call is TRBV18, the J call TRBJ1-5, with TRBD1 matching over 7 bases. The CDR3 spans 14 residues. Germline V gene sequence: CDR1 KGHSH, CDR2 LQKENI. The ends lost 1 base at V and 5 bases at J; junction bases unmatched: 2.

The rearrangement uses TRBV7-2 and TRBJ1-5, with a tentative D call TRBD1 (5 bases). The CDR3 is 15 amino acids. The V gene's germline CDR1 is SGHTA and CDR2 FQGNSA. The V gene lost 1 base and the J gene lost 4 bases, with 11 bases spanning the gap. This chain's CDR3 is CASSLGLRANQPQHF. The CDR3 DNA follows: TGTGCCAGCAGCTTAGGTCTCAGGGCGAATCAGCCCCAGCATTTT.

The V call is TRBV9, the J call TRBJ1-6; possible D gene TRBD1, 6 bases. The CDR3 contains 15 residues. V was trimmed by 4 bases and J by 5 bases, leaving 13 bases between them. Germline CDR1 SGDLS, CDR2 YYNGEE. The CDR3 reads CASSPRTADNSPLHF. The CDR3 bases are TGTGCCAGCAGCCCGCGGACAGCAGATAATTCACCCCTCCACTTT.

The chain couples TRBV5-1 to TRBJ1-6; maybe TRBD1 (5 bases). V was clipped by 0 bases and J by 5 bases, with 12 bases between them. CDR3 size: 16 residues. Germline CDR1 reads SGHRS; CDR2 reads YFSETQ. CDR3 loop: CASSLAQAGNNSPLHF. CDR3 sequence (DNA): TGCGCCAGCAGCTTGGCCCAGGCAGGGAATAATTCACCCCTCCACTTT.

This clone has a handful of counts. The chain carries TRBV6-1 and TRBJ1-1; D gene unclear. CDR1 MNHNS and CDR2 SASEGT come from the germline V gene. Between the trimmed V and J ends, which lost 2 bases and 1 base, there was a span of 11 bases. There are 15 residues in the CDR3. The CDR3 spells CASSETSGSNTEAFF. Written as DNA, the CDR3 is TGTGCCAGCAGTGAAACTTCGGGTTCGAACACTGAAGCTTTCTTT.

The V call is TRBV3-1 (or the pseudogene TRBV3-2), the J call TRBJ1-5; TRBD1 agrees at 9 bases. After removal of 5 bases from V and 3 bases from J, the junction contained 2 bases not matched to a gene. Germline V CDR1 and CDR2: LGHDT, YNNKEL (reference sequence). This CDR3 region has 14 residues. CDR3 protein: CASSGTGNNQPQHF. Written as DNA, the CDR3 is TGTGCCAGCAGCGGGACAGGGAACAATCAGCCCCAGCATTTT.

The chain has TRBV7-3 and TRBJ1-6; D may be TRBD1 (6 bases). Trimming left V 5 bases short and J 8 bases short, with 10 bases between. CDR1 SGHTA and CDR2 FQGTGA come from the germline V gene. The length of the CDR3 is 13 residues. CDR3 DNA: TGTGCCAGCAGCGCGGACAGCTATTCACCCCTCCACTTT. Encoded protein: CASSADSYSPLHF.

V usage is TRBV11-2 and J usage is TRBJ2-1, with 10 positions matching TRBD2. The CDR3 sequence is 15 residues long. CDR1 is SGHAT, CDR2 FQNNGV, per germline. V lost 3 bases, J lost 10 bases, and 9 bases stayed unmatched. CDR3: CASSFLSGGAWEQFF. The CDR3 nucleotides are TGTGCCAGCAGCTTCCTAAGCGGGGGGGCTTGGGAGCAGTTCTTC. Using reference TRBV11-2 and TRBJ2-1 for the parts outside the CDR3, the full variable domain is EAGVAQSPRYKIIEKRQSVAFWCNPISGHATLYWYQQILGQGPKLLIQFQNNGVVDDSQLPKDRFSAERLKGVDSTLKIQPAKLEDSAVYLCASSFLSGGAWEQFFGPGTRLTVL.

V and J are TRBV19 and TRBJ1-2; the D gene is possibly TRBD1 (5 bases). Germline-derived CDR1 and CDR2 are LNHDA and SQIVND (reference sequence). The V gene lost 3 bases and the J gene lost 7 bases, with 9 bases spanning the gap. The CDR3 has 12 amino acids. CDR3 in amino acids: CASSMRGLGYTF. The DNA of the CDR3 is TGTGCCAGTAGTATGCGGGGCCTTGGCTACACCTTC.

The V call is TRBV7-9, the J call TRBJ2-7, with D tentatively TRBD2 (6 bases). The CDR3 is made up of 14 amino acids. Trimming took off 5 bases at V and 1 base at J, with 12 bases between the two ends. Germline values: CDR1 SEHNR, CDR2 FQNEAQ (reference sequence). CDR3 region: CASSPGGESYEQYF. CDR3 DNA: TGTGCCAGCAGCCCCGGGGGAGAGTCCTACGAGCAGTACTTC.

Notes on this clone: The same CDR3 also results from other DNA sequences found in this sample. The J gene is TRBJ1-2, the V gene TRBV28; D is uncertain. The CDR3 loop spans 12 amino acids. The V gene's germline CDR1 is MDHEN and CDR2 SYDVKM. Trimming shortened V by 3 bases and J by 3 bases, and 5 bases separated the two germline ends. The chain's CDR3 is CASSLRHYGYTF. The CDR3 bases are TGTGCCAGCAGTTTGAGGCACTATGGCTACACCTTC.

The chain joins TRBV2 to TRBJ2-2; 8 bases agree with TRBD1. The germline gives CDR1 SNHLY, CDR2 FYNNEI. V lost 6 bases and J lost 1; bases outside the gene matches: 7. The CDR3 has 16 residues. CDR3: CASRNPGQVNTGELFF. As DNA, the CDR3 is TGTGCCAGCAGAAACCCGGGACAGGTGAACACCGGGGAGCTGTTTTTT.

The chain employs TRBV2 and TRBJ2-7; D remains ambiguous. This CDR3 is built from 15 residues. Between the trimmed V and J ends, which lost 4 bases and 0 bases, there was a span of 13 bases. Germline assignment: CDR1 SNHLY and CDR2 FYNNEI. CDR3 DNA sequence: TGTGCCAGCAGTGTTTACAGTTCCAGCTCCTACGAGCAGTACTTC. Its protein product is CASSVYSSSSYEQYF.

The chain employs TRBV10-3 and TRBJ2-3; D is perhaps TRBD2 (6 bases). Trimming removed 10 bases at V and 2 bases at J, with 19 bases between. Germline assignment: CDR1 ENHRY and CDR2 SYGVKD. The CDR3 loop spans 15 amino acids. The CDR3 region has the DNA TGTGCCAGCGAACCCGCGGGACTCGTCACAGATACGCAGTATTTT. This codes for CASEPAGLVTDTQYF.

The chain couples TRBV11-3 to TRBJ2-3, with 8 positions matching TRBD2. V shed 5 bases and J 0 bases; nucleotides not matched to a gene: 7. The CDR3 contains 16 residues. From germline, CDR1 is SGHNT and CDR2 YENEEA. This chain's CDR3 is CASSISAGASTDTQYF. The CDR3 DNA reads as TGTGCCAGCAGCATTTCAGCGGGGGCTAGCACAGATACGCAGTATTTT.

The rearrangement joins TRBV7-2 to TRBJ1-4; 10 nucleotides align to TRBD1. This CDR3 contains 18 residues. The V segment lost 4 bases and the J segment 2 bases; nucleotides outside the gene matches: 10. CDR1 and CDR2 from the germline V gene are SGHTA and FQGNSA. The CDR3 region has the DNA TGTGCCAGCAGCTGGGGAGACAGGGGGCATAAGACTAATGAAAAACTGTTTTTT. It specifies CASSWGDRGHKTNEKLFF.

The chain recombines TRBV28 with TRBJ1-1; 7 nucleotides line up with TRBD1. The CDR3 covers 14 residues. J gave up 1 base and V 6 bases, and 5 bases lay outside the gene matches. Per the germline V gene, CDR1 is MDHEN and CDR2 is SYDVKM. The CDR3 is CASSPGQKNTEAFF. Here the CDR3 DNA reads TGTGCCAGCAGCCCGGGACAGAAGAACACTGAAGCTTTCTTT.

V usage is TRBV6-5 and J usage is TRBJ1-5; D perhaps matches TRBD1 (5 bases). V lost 8 bases and J lost 7, with 15 bases in between. The germline V gene encodes CDR1 MNHEY and CDR2 SVGAGI. CDR3 size: 13 residues. CDR3 in DNA: TGTGCCAGCCGGGCCCGGGGGGACCAGCCCCAGCATTTT. The encoded protein is CASRARGDQPQHF.

J is TRBJ2-5 and V is TRBV5-1; the D is unclear. Germline V gives CDR1 SGHRS, CDR2 YFSETQ. CDR3 length: 13 residues. Trimming removed 3 bases at V and 5 bases at J, with 11 bases between. The CDR3 loop is CASSSVPRETQYF. The CDR3 DNA sequence: TGCGCCAGCAGCTCAGTGCCCAGGGAGACCCAGTACTTC. The variable domain in full, completed from reference TRBV5-1 and TRBJ2-5, reads KAGVTQTPRYLIKTRGQQVTLSCSPISGHRSVSWYQQTPGQGLQFLFEYFSETQRNKGNFPGRFSGRQFSNSRSEMNVSTLELGDSALYLCASSSVPRETQYFGPGTRLLVL.

The chain employs TRBV18 and TRBJ1-1; 9 bases line up with TRBD1. Germline CDR1 is KGHSH and CDR2 is LQKENI. The CDR3 has 15 amino acids. V lost 6 bases to trimming and J lost 3 bases; unmatched junction nucleotides: 8. CDR3 nucleotides: TGTGCCAGCTCGTCTAACCGGGACAGGGACACTGAAGCTTTCTTT. It translates to CASSSNRDRDTEAFF.

The chain combines TRBV6-5 with TRBJ2-7; the D is unclear. Trimming left V 0 bases short and J 3 bases short, with 6 bases between. Germline V gene data show CDR1 as MNHEY and CDR2 as SVGAGI. This CDR3 is 13 amino acids long. The CDR3: CASSYSTGYEQYF. The CDR3 nucleotides read TGTGCCAGCAGTTACTCTACGGGCTACGAGCAGTACTTC.

The V call is TRBV19, the J call TRBJ1-4, with no clear D. The germline V gene encodes CDR1 LNHDA and CDR2 SQIVND (reference sequence). This CDR3 has 13 amino acids. Deletions cut 4 bases from V and 8 bases from J, with 11 bases between. The CDR3 nucleotides are TGTGCCAGTAGTAGCGGGGTATGGGAAAAACTGTTTTTT. Amino acid sequence: CASSSGVWEKLFF.

This chain joins TRBV6-2 or TRBV6-3 and TRBJ2-4, with 7 bases lining up with TRBD1. This CDR3 contains 16 residues. The germline V gene has CDR1 MNHEY and CDR2 SVGEGT. V dropped 0 bases and J dropped 2; count of bases not matched to a gene: 4. The CDR3 nucleotides are TGTGCCAGCAGTTACTCGGGACAGCCTCCCAAAAACATTCAGTACTTC. It is translated as CASSYSGQPPKNIQYF.